The rows below give T cell receptor beta chains drawn from one sample of a study of graft-versus-host responses after intestinal transplantation. Generated by immunoSEQ multiplex PCR, the TCRdb table keeps only in-frame clones and is missing some. The table includes just under 100,000 clones, 80% to 95% detected once. Sequenced here: PBMCs, sampled 450 to 480 days after intestinal transplant. The source of these receptors is a human patient who received an intestinal transplant, so some T cells may come from the graft donor. CDR3s include the opening cysteine and the closing phenylalanine or tryptophan. D genes are given only for firm matches. The listing skips clone size in some rows; elsewhere it reads once, few, many or a size class.

CDR3nt,CDR3aa,abundance,d_gene,j_gene,v_gene
TGTGCCAGCAGCTTAATGGTAGGGACTGAAGCTTTCTTT,CASSLMVGTEAFF,NA,NA,TRBJ1-1,TRBV11-2
TGTGCCAGCAGTTCAGGACTAGCGGGGGGTCTGGGCGAGCAGTACTTC,CASSSGLAGGLGEQYF,NA,TRBD2,TRBJ2-7,TRBV27
TGTGCCAGCTCGTCGACCAGGGGGGCTGAAGCTTTCTTT,CASSSTRGAEAFF,NA,TRBD1,TRBJ1-1,TRBV18
TGTGCCAGCAGCCATCCGGGGCGGGACACCGGGGAGCTGTTTTTT,CASSHPGRDTGELFF,NA,NA,TRBJ2-2,TRBV6-5
TGTGCCAGTACGTTCATTTCGGCTTTCAATCAGCCCCAGCATTTT,CASTFISAFNQPQHF,NA,NA,TRBJ1-5,TRBV19
TGTGCCAGCAACAGGGGCCCGAACACTGAAGCTTTCTTT,CASNRGPNTEAFF,NA,TRBD1,TRBJ1-1,TRBV6-5
TGTGCCAGCAGCGTAGACCGGGGGGCCGGGGCAGATACGCAGTATTTT,CASSVDRGAGADTQYF,NA,NA,TRBJ2-3,TRBV9
TGTGCCACCAGTCACACCCCGGGTAGCGGGGGGAACAATGAGCAGTTCTTC,CATSHTPGSGGNNEQFF,NA,TRBD2,TRBJ2-1,TRBV15
TGTGCCAGCAGCTTAACCGGGACAGAGAATCAGCCCCAGCATTTT,CASSLTGTENQPQHF,NA,TRBD1,TRBJ1-5,TRBV7-9
TGTGCCAGCAGCCCTGGGACTAACGATACGCAGTATTTT,CASSPGTNDTQYF,once,TRBD2,TRBJ2-3,TRBV7-3
TGTGCCAGCAGTCAGGGCGGATTCTATGGCTACACCTTC,CASSQGGFYGYTF,NA,NA,TRBJ1-2,TRBV6-5
TGTGCCAGCAGTAAATACACCACCGGGGAGCTGTTTTTT,CASSKYTTGELFF,NA,NA,TRBJ2-2,TRBV6-5
TGTGCCAGCAGTTACTCGAGGAATAATGAAAAACTGTTTTTT,CASSYSRNNEKLFF,NA,NA,TRBJ1-4,TRBV6-5
TGTGCCAGCTCACCGTCACGACAGGGTGGAACAGATACGCAGTATTTT,CASSPSRQGGTDTQYF,NA,TRBD1,TRBJ2-3,TRBV18
TGTGCCATCAGTGAGTGGGACAATGAGCAGTTCTTC,CAISEWDNEQFF,NA,NA,TRBJ2-1,TRBV10-3
TGTGCCAGCAGTTGCGGGACAGCGAACAGCAATCAGCCCCAGCATTTT,CASSCGTANSNQPQHF,NA,TRBD1,TRBJ1-5,TRBV27
TGTGCCAGCAGCATAGTCGGGACAGGCATCTACGAGCAGTACTTC,CASSIVGTGIYEQYF,NA,TRBD1,TRBJ2-7,TRBV7-2
TGTGCCAGCAGCTCCGAGGTTAATGAAAAACTGTTTTTT,CASSSEVNEKLFF,few,NA,TRBJ1-4,TRBV5-4
TGTGCCAGCAGCCGTGGAGCATCCACAGATACGCAGTATTTT,CASSRGASTDTQYF,NA,NA,TRBJ2-3,TRBV5-4
TGTGCCAGCAGTGGTGGGGGGACCCGGTACTTC,CASSGGGTRYF,NA,NA,TRBJ2-5,TRBV6-6
TGCGCCAGTCGGCGGGATCCCAGCTCCTACGAGCAGTACTTC,CASRRDPSSYEQYF,NA,NA,TRBJ2-7,TRBV5-1
TGTGCCAGCAGCGTAGATGGCAGGCCCAATCAGCCCCAGCATTTT,CASSVDGRPNQPQHF,NA,NA,TRBJ1-5,TRBV9